This T cell receptor (beta chain) was identified during a study of vaccination and CD4 T cells after COVID-19. Noted treatment: roughly 11-day PBMC culture with coronavirus spike peptide pools or control peptides (ViraFEST assay). Cultured CD4+ T cell DNA was sequenced using the Oncomine TCR Beta short-read assay. TCRdb called the PCR reads again in MiXCR, with one record for every CDR3 protein. The sample lists around 26,000 distinct CDR3 sequences; less than 65% were seen once. The CDR3 has 15 amino acids. Germline V gives CDR1 SGHNT, CDR2 YYREEE (reference sequence). Losses at the gene ends were 4 bases for V and 1 base for J; bases not matched to a gene: 7. Comments on this clonotype: What it binds is not known.

Sequencing was performed on CD4+ T cells from blood, cultured in vitro. This TCR was sampled from a human donor who had recovered from COVID-19. The rearrangement uses TRBV5-4 and TRBJ1-1; 7 nucleotides align to TRBD1. CDR3 in amino acids: CASSALDRKNTEAFF. CDR3 DNA sequence: TGTGCCAGCAGCGCCTTGGACAGGAAGAACACTGAAGCTTTCTTT.